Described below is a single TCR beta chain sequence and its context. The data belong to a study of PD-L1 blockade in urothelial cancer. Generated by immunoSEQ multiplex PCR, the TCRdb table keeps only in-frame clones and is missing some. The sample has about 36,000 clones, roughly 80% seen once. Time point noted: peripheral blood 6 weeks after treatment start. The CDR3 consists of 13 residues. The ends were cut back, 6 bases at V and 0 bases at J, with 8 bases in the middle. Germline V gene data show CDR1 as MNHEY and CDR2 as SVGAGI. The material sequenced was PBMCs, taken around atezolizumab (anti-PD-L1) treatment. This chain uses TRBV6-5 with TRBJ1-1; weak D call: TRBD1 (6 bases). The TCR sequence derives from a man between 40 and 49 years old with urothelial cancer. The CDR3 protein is CASRGHMNTEAFF. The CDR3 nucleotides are TGTGCCAGCAGGGGACACATGAACACTGAAGCTTTCTTT.